This TCR beta chain was sequenced for a study of T cell responses to AZD1222 COVID-19 vaccine. Sequenced by immunoSEQ multiplex PCR; TCRdb stores in-frame clones only, minus some. The sample includes under 200,000 clones, roughly 94% of them seen just once. The CDR3 is made up of 14 amino acids. Germline-derived CDR1 and CDR2 are LNHDA and SQIVND (reference sequence). V was clipped by 9 bases and J by 0 bases, with 14 bases between them. Findings of the study overall: With two AZD1222 doses given, Spike-specific TCR breadth and depth both rose. In a largely white British group with more females than males, clonal diversity was possibly underestimated. Spike-wide vaccine-associated CD4 TCRs dominated at 160-218 and 743-854.

Turning to this clone: As yet, its antigen is unknown.

The sequencing used peripheral blood, collected on day 0 of AZD1222 vaccination. The origin of this receptor is an adult in good health. The rearrangement joins TRBV19 to TRBJ1-1; unclear D gene. As DNA, the CDR3 is TGTGCCAGCGTAGACGGCATCTTGAACACTGAAGCTTTCTTT. Translation gives CASVDGILNTEAFF. Using reference TRBV19 and TRBJ1-1 for the parts outside the CDR3, the full variable domain is DGGITQSPKYLFRKEGQNVTLSCEQNLNHDAMYWYRQDPGQGLRLIYYSQIVNDFQKGDIAEGYSVSREKKESFPLTVTSAQKNPTAFYLCASVDGILNTEAFFGQGTRLTVV.